The 31 T cell receptor beta chains below all came from one sample that was sequenced in a study of blood T cell repertoires in COVID-19. Clones were sequenced by immunoSEQ multiplex PCR, and TCRdb holds only the in-frame ones, with some missing. This table holds about 55,000 clones, 65% to 90% found once. Sequenced: peripheral blood. The receptors shown here come from a human donor in a cohort sampled during active COVID-19.

This chain connects TRBV5-1 to TRBJ2-3; D gene unclear. V was pared by 1 base and J by 2 bases, with 11 bases between. Per germline, CDR1 SGHRS and CDR2 YFSETQ. This CDR3 is 15 amino acids long. The CDR3 nucleotides read TGCGCCAGCAGCTTGACCGGAGACCCCACAGATACGCAGTATTTT. As protein: CASSLTGDPTDTQYF.

In its sample, this clone was seen a few times. The genes are TRBV7-9 and TRBJ1-1; D remains unclear. The V gene's germline CDR1 is SEHNR and CDR2 FQNEAQ (reference sequence). V was shortened by 5 bases and J by 7 bases, with 20 bases between the two germline ends. This CDR3 has 15 amino acids. As DNA, the CDR3 is TGTGCCAGCAGCACCCCACGATTTGGAGCTGATGAAGCTTTCTTT. This sequence encodes CASSTPRFGADEAFF.

The chain links TRBV4-2 to TRBJ2-5; a possible D gene is TRBD2 (7 bases). The CDR3 covers 17 residues. Germline values: CDR1 LGHNA, CDR2 YNFKEQ. V dropped 2 bases and J dropped 7 bases, with 23 bases sitting between them. CDR3: CASSQLLAEGGAVTQYF. The CDR3 DNA follows: TGTGCCAGCAGCCAACTTCTAGCGGAGGGGGGGGCGGTGACCCAGTACTTC.

The chain joins TRBV7-3 to TRBJ2-3, with D unresolved. Trimming took off 3 bases at V and 4 bases at J, with 8 bases between the two ends. CDR1 is SGHTA and CDR2 is FQGTGA in the germline V gene. The CDR3 covers 13 residues. CDR3 nucleotide sequence: TGTGCCAGCAGCTTTAAGAGTGCAGATACGCAGTATTTT. Translated, it gives CASSFKSADTQYF.

The rearrangement links TRBV27 to TRBJ1-6, with no clear D. CDR3 length: 15 amino acids. V was clipped by 5 bases and J by 4 bases, with 12 bases between them. Germline V CDR1 and CDR2: MNHEY, SMNVEV (reference sequence). CDR3 DNA sequence: TGTGCCAGCAGTGTACAGCCCAAATATAATTCACCCCTCCACTTT. As protein: CASSVQPKYNSPLHF.

The CDR3 reads CASSVDVHREQYF. CDR3 nucleotides: TGTGCCAGCAGCGTAGACGTTCATCGGGAGCAGTACTTC. This rearrangement joins TRBV9 to TRBJ2-7; unclear D gene. Trimming pared 0 bases from V and 7 bases from J, leaving 11 bases between. There are 13 residues in the CDR3. Germline lookup yields CDR1 SGDLS and CDR2 YYNGEE.

The genes are TRBV7-9 and TRBJ2-3; perhaps TRBD1 as D (6 bases). The length of the CDR3 is 16 residues. The germline CDR1 and CDR2 sequences are SEHNR and FQNEAQ (reference sequence). V was clipped by 5 bases and J by 3 bases, with 18 bases between them. CDR3 nucleotides: TGTGCCAGCAGCACCATGGCCAGGGGTACGACAGATACGCAGTATTTT. It yields the protein CASSTMARGTTDTQYF.

The chain uses TRBV19 and TRBJ1-2; D uncertain. The ends were cut back, 1 base at V and 2 bases at J, with 11 bases in the middle. Germline lookup yields CDR1 LNHDA and CDR2 SQIVND (reference sequence). The CDR3 is made up of 15 amino acids. The chain's CDR3 is CASSIVSGKNYGYTF. The CDR3 DNA follows: TGTGCCAGTAGTATAGTGTCGGGGAAGAACTATGGCTACACCTTC.

This clone was recorded once. J is TRBJ1-1 and V is TRBV10-3, with 11 bases identical to TRBD1. CDR3 size: 17 residues. CDR1 is ENHRY, CDR2 SYGVKD, per germline. V dropped 3 bases and J dropped 1; count of bases not matched to a gene: 7. CDR3 nucleotide sequence: TGTGCCATCAGTGATCTCCCCGGACAGGGGGCGAACACTGAAGCTTTCTTT. It specifies CAISDLPGQGANTEAFF.

The chain recombines TRBV7-3 with TRBJ1-4; unclear D gene. From germline, CDR1 is SGHTA and CDR2 FQGTGA. Trimming took off 4 bases at V and 1 base at J, with 19 bases between the two ends. The CDR3 length is 18 residues. For the CDR3, the DNA is TGTGCCAGCAGCTGGATGCGACCGGCGGGTAGAACTAATGAAAAACTGTTTTTT. Its protein product is CASSWMRPAGRTNEKLFF.

The chain uses TRBV4-3 and TRBJ2-1, with a weak D call TRBD2 (6 bases). CDR3 length: 18 amino acids. V shed 0 bases and J shed 3 bases, with 18 bases lying between them. Germline values: CDR1 LGHNA, CDR2 YSLEER. The CDR3 DNA is TGCGCCAGCAGCCAAGATGGGGTTAGCGGAGGGGTCTACAATGAGCAGTTCTTC. Translated: CASSQDGVSGGVYNEQFF.

This chain links TRBV29-1 with TRBJ2-6, with TRBD2 matching 7 bases. J lost 1 base, V lost 3 bases, and 3 bases had no gene match. Germline V lookup: CDR1 SQVTM, CDR2 ANQGSEA. The CDR3 loop spans 15 amino acids. CDR3 DNA sequence: TGCAGCGTTGAGACTAGCATTTCTGGGGCCAACGTCCTGACTTTC. As protein: CSVETSISGANVLTF.

This clone showed up just once. The gene calls are TRBV11-2 and TRBJ2-1; unclear D gene. This CDR3 region has 15 residues. Germline CDR1 is SGHAT and CDR2 is FQNNGV. Trimming took 5 bases from V and 8 from J, leaving 19 bases between them. The DNA of the CDR3 is TGTGCCAGCAGCCCCGACTCGGCCCCCGAGGATGAGCAGTTCTTC. Its protein product is CASSPDSAPEDEQFF.

The chain employs TRBV9 and TRBJ1-5, with a tentative D call TRBD1 (6 bases). Trimming pared 4 bases from V and 5 bases from J, leaving 10 bases between. The germline V gene has CDR1 SGDLS and CDR2 YYNGEE. This CDR3 contains 13 residues. Written as DNA, the CDR3 is TGTGCCAGCAGCTTGCGGACAGATCAGCCCCAGCATTTT. Translated, it gives CASSLRTDQPQHF.

This chain uses TRBV14 with TRBJ2-1; 16 bases map to TRBD2. Trimming took 4 bases from V and 10 from J; bases not matched to a gene: 7. CDR3 size: 16 residues. CDR1 SGHDN and CDR2 FVKESK come from the germline V gene. The DNA of the CDR3 is TGTGCCAGCAGCCTACCGGGACTAGCGGGAGGGGGCGAGCAGTTCTTC. This gives the protein CASSLPGLAGGGEQFF.

V is TRBV18 and J is TRBJ2-3; a possible D gene is TRBD2 (5 bases). The CDR3 extends over 20 amino acids. Germline V gene sequence: CDR1 KGHSH, CDR2 LQKENI. Trimming took off 0 bases at V and 0 bases at J, with 22 bases between the two ends. CDR3 region: CASSPPAGRARELSTDTQYF. In DNA form, the CDR3 reads TGTGCCAGCTCACCACCGGCAGGTCGAGCAAGGGAGTTGAGCACAGATACGCAGTATTTT.

The V gene is TRBV3-1 (or the pseudogene TRBV3-2), the J gene TRBJ2-5, with D tentatively TRBD2 (6 bases). V was clipped by 5 bases and J by 5 bases, with 15 bases between them. Germline-derived CDR1 and CDR2 are LGHDT and YNNKEL (reference sequence). This CDR3 region has 14 residues. The CDR3 coding sequence is TGTGCCAGCAGCTACCGCGGGGCCGGGGAGACCCAGTACTTC. Protein sequence: CASSYRGAGETQYF.

J is TRBJ1-1 and V is TRBV24-1, with D unclear. Germline assignment: CDR1 KGHDR and CDR2 SFDVKD. V was shortened by 2 bases and J by 1 base, with 7 bases between the two germline ends. The CDR3 runs to 14 residues. The CDR3 spells CATSDSNRNTEAFF. The CDR3 DNA sequence: TGTGCCACCAGTGATTCTAACAGGAACACTGAAGCTTTCTTT.

The CDR3 loop is CASSKRRVDRGELDESEQYF. In nucleotides, the CDR3 is TGTGCCAGCAGCAAGCGACGAGTGGACAGGGGCGAATTAGACGAGAGCGAGCAGTACTTC. The chain uses TRBV27 and TRBJ2-7; 9 bases are a match to TRBD1. Germline V gives CDR1 MNHEY, CDR2 SMNVEV (reference sequence). This CDR3 spans 20 amino acids. With V trimmed by 6 bases and J by 6 bases, 27 bases remained unmatched.

The V call is TRBV6-2 or TRBV6-3, the J call TRBJ2-1; 7 nucleotides match TRBD2. V lost 5 bases, J lost 8 bases, and 12 bases stayed unmatched. There are 15 residues in the CDR3. Germline V gene lookup returns CDR1 MNHEY and CDR2 SVGEGT. CDR3: CASSTRDYLGDEQFF. The CDR3 DNA is TGTGCCAGCAGTACCCGGGACTATTTGGGGGATGAGCAGTTCTTC.

The rearrangement uses TRBV7-6 and TRBJ2-7; TRBD2 aligns across 8 bases. CDR3 length equals 14 residues. V lost 4 bases and J lost 4; bases outside the gene matches: 6. Germline V CDR1 and CDR2: SGHVS, FNYEAQ. CDR3 nucleotides: TGTGCCAGCAGCTCTACTCGGGGGGGGTACGAGCAGTACTTC. It translates to CASSSTRGGYEQYF. Full variable domain (remainder filled in from reference TRBV7-6 and TRBJ2-7): GAGVSQSPRYKVTKRGQDVALRCDPISGHVSLYWYRQALGQGPEFLTYFNYEAQQDKSGLPNDRFSAERPEGSISTLTIQRTEQRDSAMYRCASSSTRGGYEQYFGPGTRLTVT.

The chain joins TRBV5-6 to TRBJ2-5; 10 nucleotides agree with TRBD1. This CDR3 spans 15 amino acids. Germline-derived CDR1 and CDR2 are SGHDT and YYEEEE. V lost 4 bases to trimming and J lost 7 bases; unmatched junction nucleotides: 10. The CDR3 loop is CASSRDRGSSGTQYF. In nucleotides, the CDR3 is TGTGCCAGCAGCAGGGACAGGGGATCCTCCGGGACCCAGTACTTC.

This clone showed up just a few times. The chain carries TRBV7-9 and TRBJ1-5; D remains ambiguous. The CDR3 has 14 amino acids. CDR1 and CDR2 from the germline V gene are SEHNR and FQNEAQ (reference sequence). V was shortened by 0 bases and J by 5 bases, with 8 bases between the two germline ends. The CDR3 sequence: CASSLAHSDQPQHF. The DNA for the CDR3 is TGTGCCAGCAGCTTAGCGCACTCCGATCAGCCCCAGCATTTT.

The V and J genes are TRBV9 and TRBJ1-6; 12 bases map to TRBD1. With 4 bases clipped from V and 2 bases from J, the junction kept 4 bases outside the gene matches. This CDR3 region has 17 residues. CDR1 SGDLS and CDR2 YYNGEE come from the germline V gene. The CDR3 loop reads CASSQGQGAPYNSPLHF. Written as DNA, the CDR3 is TGTGCCAGCAGCCAGGGACAGGGGGCCCCCTATAATTCACCCCTCCACTTT.

The chain recombines TRBV10-3 with TRBJ2-3; 13 bases line up with TRBD2. CDR1 and CDR2 (germline): ENHRY, SYGVKD. J lost 6 bases, V lost 2 bases, and 8 bases had no gene match. The length of the CDR3 is 17 residues. CDR3: CAISEPRTSGSDDTQYF. CDR3 in DNA: TGTGCCATCAGTGAGCCTCGGACTAGCGGGAGTGACGATACGCAGTATTTT.

The chain links TRBV6-5 to TRBJ1-1, with 8 bases that match TRBD1. The CDR3 sequence is 14 residues long. From germline, CDR1 is MNHEY and CDR2 SVGAGI. With 8 bases clipped from V and 0 bases from J, the junction kept 5 bases outside the gene matches. CDR3 region: CASDRGGMNTEAFF. The CDR3 DNA sequence: TGTGCCAGCGACAGGGGCGGCATGAACACTGAAGCTTTCTTT.

The chain has TRBV6-2 or TRBV6-3 and TRBJ2-3, with a possible D match to TRBD2 (5 bases). This CDR3 comprises 12 residues. The germline gives CDR1 MNHEY, CDR2 SVGEGT. V gave up 6 bases and J gave up 5 bases, with 9 bases separating them. This CDR3 is CASSTRVDTQYF. CDR3 DNA: TGTGCCAGCAGCACTAGGGTAGATACGCAGTATTTT.

This clone was observed a few times. This chain connects TRBV27 to TRBJ1-4; no firm D call. The V and J ends lost 5 bases and 10 bases respectively, with 11 bases between them. Germline CDR1 MNHEY, CDR2 SMNVEV (reference sequence). The CDR3 sequence is 12 residues long. CDR3 nucleotide sequence: TGTGCCAGCAGTCCGATCGCCGGAAAACTGTTTTTT. This gives the protein CASSPIAGKLFF.

The V and J genes are TRBV30 and TRBJ1-1; 8 nucleotides align to TRBD1. With 3 bases clipped from V and 0 bases from J, the junction kept 9 bases outside the gene matches. This CDR3 comprises 16 residues. Germline V gives CDR1 GTSNPN, CDR2 SVGIG (reference sequence). CDR3 region: CAWRRRGLSMNTEAFF. The CDR3, as DNA: TGTGCCTGGAGGCGCAGGGGGCTTTCGATGAACACTGAAGCTTTCTTT.

CDR3 region: CASSPGLGGEQYF. CDR3 sequence (DNA): TGCGCCAGCAGCCCCGGACTAGGGGGCGAGCAGTACTTC. V usage is TRBV5-1 and J usage is TRBJ2-7, with a weak D call TRBD2 (7 bases). The CDR3 length is 13 residues. V was clipped by 4 bases and J by 6 bases, with 14 bases between them. Germline assignment: CDR1 SGHRS and CDR2 YFSETQ.

This CDR3 is CAIESSGLTDTQYF. CDR3 sequence (DNA): TGTGCCATCGAGTCTAGCGGACTCACAGATACGCAGTATTTT. The chain has TRBV10-3 and TRBJ2-3; TRBD2 matches at 7 bases. CDR3 size: 14 residues. Germline CDR1 and CDR2: ENHRY and SYGVKD. J gave up 2 bases and V 8 bases, and 7 bases lay outside the gene matches.